This T cell receptor (beta chain) comes out of a study of blood T cell repertoires in COVID-19. Across the whole study: Samples of COVID-19 (acute and convalescent) were obtained from the United States, Italy and Spain. T cells, B-cell-depleted T cells, or PBMCs provided the cDNA or gDNA that served as material.

Authors' analysis steps: How many nucleated cells were present was estimated from reference gene primer amplification. Measured with immunoSEQ multiplex PCR; TCRdb has only the in-frame clones, and not every one. The D gene and trimming were derived from the DNA, and the V and J assignments and clone size from that table. In the table there are 95,000 to 150,000 clones, 85% to 90% of which are singletons. The sample was peripheral blood. The sequence derives from a middle-aged man with acute or convalescent COVID-19.

The CDR3 is CASSPIEPTTGVTNEKLFF. Written as DNA, the CDR3 is TGCGCCAGCAGCCCTATAGAGCCAACAACAGGGGTAACTAATGAAAAACTGTTTTTT. The gene calls are TRBV5-1 and TRBJ1-4; TRBD1 aligns across 7 bases. In germline, CDR1 is SGHRS, CDR2 YFSETQ. Trimming cost V 4 bases and J 1 base; bases outside gene matches: 16. The CDR3 has 19 residues.